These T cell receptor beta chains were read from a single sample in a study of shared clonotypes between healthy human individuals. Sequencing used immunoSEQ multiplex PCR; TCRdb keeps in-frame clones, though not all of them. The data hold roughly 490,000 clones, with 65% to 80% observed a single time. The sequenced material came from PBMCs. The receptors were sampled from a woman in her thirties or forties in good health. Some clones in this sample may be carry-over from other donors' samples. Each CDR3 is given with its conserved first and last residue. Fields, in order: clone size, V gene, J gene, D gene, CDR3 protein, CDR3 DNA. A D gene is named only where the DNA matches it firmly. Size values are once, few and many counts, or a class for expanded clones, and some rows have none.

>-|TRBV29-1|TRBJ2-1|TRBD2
CSVGLAGNNEQFF
TGCAGCGTTGGCCTAGCGGGTAACAATGAGCAGTTCTTC
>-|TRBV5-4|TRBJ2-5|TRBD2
CASSPNGLAGVETQYF
TGTGCCAGCAGCCCGAATGGACTAGCGGGAGTGGAGACCCAGTACTTC
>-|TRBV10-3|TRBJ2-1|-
CATTSSDLPRVDEQFF
TGTGCCACTACTTCTTCGGACCTTCCCCGGGTCGATGAGCAGTTCTTC
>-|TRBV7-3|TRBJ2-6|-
CASSFGASGANVLTF
TGTGCCAGCAGCTTCGGGGCCTCTGGGGCCAACGTCCTGACTTTC
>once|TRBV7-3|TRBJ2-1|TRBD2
CASSLLAGAYNEQFF
TGTGCCAGCAGCCTACTAGCGGGAGCGTACAATGAGCAGTTCTTC
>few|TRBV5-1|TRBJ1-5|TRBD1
CASRTGLGQPQHF
TGCGCCAGCAGGACAGGGCTAGGTCAGCCCCAGCATTTT
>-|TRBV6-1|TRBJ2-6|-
CASSEARFPYGANVLTF
TGTGCCAGCAGTGAAGCAAGGTTCCCTTACGGGGCCAACGTCCTGACTTTC
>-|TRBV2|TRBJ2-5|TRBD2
CASLRTSGKKETQYF
TGTGCCAGCCTCCGGACTAGCGGGAAAAAGGAGACCCAGTACTTC
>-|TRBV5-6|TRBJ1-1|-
CATPPGRKNTEAFF
TGTGCCACCCCCCCCGGGCGCAAGAACACTGAAGCTTTCTTT
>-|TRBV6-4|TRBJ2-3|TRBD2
CASSDSGLAGEGSTDTQYF
TGTGCCAGCAGTGACTCCGGGCTAGCGGGAGAGGGGAGCACAGATACGCAGTATTTT
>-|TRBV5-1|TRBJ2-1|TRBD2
CASSRTSGRSLNEQFF
TGCGCCAGCAGCCGGACTAGCGGGAGGAGTTTGAATGAGCAGTTCTTC
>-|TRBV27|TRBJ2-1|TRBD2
CASSLLAGGAYNEQFF
TGTGCCAGCAGCCTTCTAGCGGGAGGGGCCTACAATGAGCAGTTCTTC
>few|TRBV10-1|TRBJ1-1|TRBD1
CASSESKQGGEAFF
TGCGCCAGCAGTGAGTCGAAGCAGGGGGGGGAAGCTTTCTTT
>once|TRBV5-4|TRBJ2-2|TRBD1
CASTQGGQGGPGELFF
TGTGCCAGCACTCAGGGGGGACAGGGGGGCCCCGGGGAGCTGTTTTTT
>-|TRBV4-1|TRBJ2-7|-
CASSQEYRSYEQYF
TGCGCCAGCAGCCAAGAATACCGATCCTACGAGCAGTACTTC
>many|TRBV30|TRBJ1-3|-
CAWSRVGVSGNTIYF
TGTGCCTGGAGTCGCGTGGGAGTCTCTGGAAACACCATATATTTT
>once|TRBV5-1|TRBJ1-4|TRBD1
CASSLAGQGEKLFF
TGCGCCAGCAGCTTGGCAGGACAGGGTGAAAAACTGTTTTTT
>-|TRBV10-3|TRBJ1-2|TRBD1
CAISGSGTDSYGYTF
TGTGCCATCAGTGGCTCCGGGACAGACTCCTATGGCTACACCTTC
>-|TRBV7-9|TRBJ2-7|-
CASSLGAYEQYF
TGTGCCAGCAGCTTAGGTGCGTACGAGCAGTACTTC
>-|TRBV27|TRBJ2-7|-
CASSFGASYEQYF
TGTGCCAGCAGTTTTGGGGCCTCCTACGAGCAGTACTTC
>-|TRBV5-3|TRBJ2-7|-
CARSLAGRDEQYF
TGTGCCAGAAGCCTAGCAGGGCGGGACGAGCAGTACTTC
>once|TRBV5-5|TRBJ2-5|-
CASSFNAETQYF
TGTGCCAGCAGCTTCAACGCGGAGACCCAGTACTTC
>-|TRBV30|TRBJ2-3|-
CAWSVGVPDTQYF
TGTGCCTGGAGTGTGGGGGTTCCAGATACGCAGTATTTT
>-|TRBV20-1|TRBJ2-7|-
CSATGRGEQYF
TGCAGTGCCACAGGGCGAGGCGAGCAGTACTTC
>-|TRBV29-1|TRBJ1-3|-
CSVQGNGDTIYF
TGCAGCGTTCAAGGTAACGGGGACACCATATATTTT
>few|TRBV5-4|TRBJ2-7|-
CASSRLSGRPSSYEQYF
TGTGCCAGCAGCCGCCTTTCGGGACGACCGAGCTCCTACGAGCAGTACTTC
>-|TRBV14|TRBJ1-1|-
CASSQERLDFYTEAFF
TGTGCCAGCAGCCAAGAAAGGCTGGACTTTTACACTGAAGCTTTCTTT
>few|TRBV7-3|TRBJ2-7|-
CASSPGGPYEQYF
TGTGCCAGCAGCCCCGGTGGACCCTACGAGCAGTACTTC
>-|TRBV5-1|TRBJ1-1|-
CASSSTALNTEAFF
TGCGCCAGCAGTTCTACGGCATTGAACACTGAAGCTTTCTTT
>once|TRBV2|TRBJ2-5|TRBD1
CASSGFALLGGVETQYF
TGTGCCAGCAGTGGGTTCGCCTTGCTAGGGGGCGTTGAGACCCAGTACTTC
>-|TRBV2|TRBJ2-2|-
CASNRENTGELFF
TGTGCCAGCAACAGGGAAAACACCGGGGAGCTGTTTTTT
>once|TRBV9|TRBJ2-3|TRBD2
CASSPGGTSGLDTQYF
TGTGCCAGCAGCCCCGGGGGGACTAGCGGGCTGGATACGCAGTATTTT
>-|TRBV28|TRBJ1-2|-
CASSSHGGPIYGYTF
TGTGCCAGCAGTTCCCATGGGGGGCCTATCTATGGCTACACCTTC
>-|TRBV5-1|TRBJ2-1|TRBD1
CASSLVGTGLYNEQFF
TGCGCCAGCAGCTTGGTGGGGACAGGCTTATACAATGAGCAGTTCTTC
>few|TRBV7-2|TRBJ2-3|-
CASSLVVTSTDTQYF
TGTGCCAGCAGCTTAGTAGTAACTAGCACAGATACGCAGTATTTT
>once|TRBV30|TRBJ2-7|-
CAWSVTGTYEQYF
TGTGCCTGGAGTGTAACCGGGACCTACGAGCAGTACTTC
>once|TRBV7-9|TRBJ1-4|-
CASSLWTDGNEKLFF
TGTGCCAGCAGCTTATGGACGGATGGAAATGAAAAACTGTTTTTT
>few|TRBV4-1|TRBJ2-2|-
CASSHYGQNTGELFF
TGCGCCAGCAGCCACTATGGACAGAACACCGGGGAGCTGTTTTTT
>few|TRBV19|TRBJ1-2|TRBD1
CASSPRQGGANYGYTF
TGTGCCAGTAGTCCGAGACAGGGAGGGGCAAACTATGGCTACACCTTC
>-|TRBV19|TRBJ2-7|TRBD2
CASSILGGSRREQYF
TGTGCCAGTAGTATTCTTGGCGGGAGTCGACGCGAGCAGTACTTC
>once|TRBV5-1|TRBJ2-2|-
CASSPGGTNTGELFF
TGCGCCAGCAGCCCTGGTGGGACGAACACCGGGGAGCTGTTTTTT
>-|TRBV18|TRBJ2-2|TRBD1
CASSPTGAAGELFF
TGTGCCAGCTCACCAACAGGGGCCGCCGGGGAGCTGTTTTTT
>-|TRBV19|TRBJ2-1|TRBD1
CASSLMDRGREGEQFF
TGTGCCAGTAGCCTCATGGACAGGGGCCGTGAGGGTGAGCAGTTCTTC
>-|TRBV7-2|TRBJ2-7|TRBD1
CASSLGDRGTVYEQYF
TGTGCCAGCAGCTTGGGGGACAGGGGGACGGTATACGAGCAGTACTTC
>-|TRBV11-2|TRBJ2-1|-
CASSLVQAYNEQFF
TGTGCCAGCAGCTTAGTTCAGGCCTACAATGAGCAGTTCTTC
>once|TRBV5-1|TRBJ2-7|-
CASSLGGTQSYEQYF
TGCGCCAGCAGCTTGGGCGGGACTCAATCCTACGAGCAGTACTTC
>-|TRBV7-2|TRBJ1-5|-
CASSLERGAGNQPQHF
TGTGCCAGCAGCTTAGAAAGGGGCGCAGGCAATCAGCCCCAGCATTTT
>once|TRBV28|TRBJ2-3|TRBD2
CASSRISGRATDTQYF
TGTGCCAGCAGTCGCATTAGCGGGAGGGCCACAGATACGCAGTATTTT
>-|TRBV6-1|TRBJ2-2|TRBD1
CASSPGTGLHGELFF
TGTGCCAGCAGTCCCGGGACAGGGTTGCACGGGGAGCTGTTTTTT
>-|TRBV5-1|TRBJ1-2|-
CASSVDYTAPARGYTF
TGCGCCAGCAGCGTCGACTACACGGCGCCGGCACGAGGCTACACCTTC